Each of the 14 T cell receptor beta chains below was sequenced from the same sample in a study of CD8 T cells in ankylosing spondylitis (dated by TCRdb to about 2017). What the study reported, not specific to this receptor: A TCR beta motif of 7 or 8 highly homologous amino acid variants appeared characteristic of blood from ankylosing spondylitis patients.

The antigens of these receptors remain unknown. Library creation used 5' RACE. TCRdb lists the instrument as Illumina HiSeq 2500. TCRdb reprocessed the public reads (quality trimming at Q25 with fastp, clone calling with MiXCR) and kept in-frame beta chains. Records with the same CDR3 protein are collapsed into one entry carrying the most frequent genes and DNA. The sample data list about 840,000 distinct CDR3 sequences, and about 12% of these were observed just once. More than 0.5% of the sample belongs to the ten largest clones. The specimen sequenced was blood, either unsorted or a sorted T cell fraction (not recorded which). The source is a male donor with ankylosing spondylitis.

This clonotype was found many times. The rearrangement uses TRBV15 and TRBJ2-7; 11 nucleotides agree with TRBD2. Germline assignment: CDR1 LNHNV and CDR2 YYDKDF (reference sequence). The CDR3 spans 15 residues. V was clipped by 5 bases and J by 5 bases; unmatched bases: 8. The CDR3, as DNA: TGTGCCACCAGCGACTCACTAGCGGGAGTTGACGAGCAGTACTTC. Translation gives CATSDSLAGVDEQYF.

Concerning this clonotype: Sequence at one end of the junction differs from germline and may be a read error. The rearrangement uses TRBV7-9 and TRBJ1-1, with unresolved D. Germline V lookup: CDR1 SEHNR, CDR2 FQNEAQ (reference sequence). This CDR3 has 12 residues. DNA for the CDR3: TGTGCCAGCAGCCAACTACAGATTTTCTCCTCCTTT. This translates into CASSQLQIFSSF.

This sequence joins TRBV18 and TRBJ2-7; no firm D call. Germline V gene sequence: CDR1 KGHSH, CDR2 LQKENI. The CDR3 consists of 17 residues. V lost 0 bases and J lost 3, with 18 bases in between. CDR3 residues: CASSPPENFGRFYEQYF. In nucleotides, the CDR3 is TGTGCCAGCTCACCACCGGAAAATTTTGGACGGTTCTACGAGCAGTACTTC.

The sample holds a few counts of this clonotype. The rearrangement uses TRBV6-1 and TRBJ1-4; D perhaps matches TRBD1 (5 bases). Trimming stripped 7 bases from V and 6 bases from J, with 15 bases between. From germline, CDR1 is MNHNS and CDR2 SASEGT. The CDR3 contains 14 residues. DNA of the CDR3: TGTGCCAGCACCACCTCGAGGGACCATGAAAAACTGTTTTTT. Residues: CASTTSRDHEKLFF.

This clonotype was observed at least ten times. The DNA of the CDR3 is TGCAGTGCCCGAGGTCCCGGGACAGCTGATTCGCCCCAGTACTTC. Its protein product is CSARGPGTADSPQYF. The chain recombines TRBV20-1 with TRBJ2-5; 7 bases fit TRBD1. CDR1 is DFQATT and CDR2 is SNEGSKA in the germline V gene (reference sequence). V lost 6 bases, J lost 9 bases, and 19 bases stayed unmatched. This CDR3 is built from 15 residues.

This clonotype was observed many times. The CDR3 DNA sequence: TGCAGTGCTAGAGAGCCGTATAGCAATCAGCCCCAGCATTTT. Encoded protein: CSAREPYSNQPQHF. The genes are TRBV20-1 and TRBJ1-5; D not certain. Trimming cost V 0 bases and J 0 bases, with 6 bases left between them. The CDR3 spans 14 residues. Germline V CDR1 and CDR2: DFQATT, SNEGSKA (reference sequence).

J is TRBJ1-5 and V is TRBV5-1; D unresolved. V was shortened by 0 bases and J by 6 bases, with 10 bases between the two germline ends. The CDR3 runs 14 residues. Germline values: CDR1 SGHRS, CDR2 YFSETQ. The CDR3 here is CASSLGVGIQPQHF. The CDR3, as DNA: TGCGCCAGCAGCTTGGGGGTCGGGATTCAGCCCCAGCATTTT.

The V gene is TRBV11-2, the J gene TRBJ2-1, with D possibly being TRBD2 (7 bases). Trimming removed 1 base at V and 4 bases at J, with 20 bases between. The CDR3 sequence is 18 residues long. Germline CDR1 SGHAT, CDR2 FQNNGV. CDR3 loop: CASSLVSGASGIYNEQFF. The CDR3, as DNA: TGTGCCAGCAGCTTAGTTTCGGGGGCTAGCGGAATTTACAATGAGCAGTTCTTC.

This clonotype turned up a few times. The chain is built from TRBV6-2 or TRBV6-3 and TRBJ2-7; no clear D gene. From germline, CDR1 is MNHEY and CDR2 SVGEGT. This CDR3 is 11 amino acids long. V lost 10 bases and J 0 bases, leaving 7 bases between the germline ends. CDR3 in amino acids: CAITNSYEQYF. The CDR3 DNA reads TGTGCCATTACGAACTCCTACGAGCAGTACTTC.

The V gene is TRBV9, the J gene TRBJ1-1; TRBD1 might be the D (5 bases). V shed 4 bases and J shed 0 bases, with 19 bases lying between them. Germline assignment: CDR1 SGDLS and CDR2 YYNGEE. The CDR3 is 17 amino acids. CDR3 sequence (DNA): TGTGCCAGCAGCAACGAGGGGCCTGGAATGTTGAACACTGAAGCTTTCTTT. Amino acids: CASSNEGPGMLNTEAFF.

There are many counts of this clonotype. The V gene is TRBV12-3 or TRBV12-4, the J gene TRBJ2-7; 7 nucleotides line up with TRBD2. The CDR3 totals 14 residues. V lost 3 bases to trimming and J lost 4 bases; unmatched junction nucleotides: 6. Here the CDR3 DNA reads TGTGCCAGCAGTTTTGTTAACGGGGGGTACGAGCAGTACTTC. Amino acid sequence: CASSFVNGGYEQYF.

CDR3 sequence: CSARRSGGSTDTQYF. CDR3 sequence (DNA): TGCAGTGCTAGAAGGAGCGGTGGTAGCACAGATACGCAGTATTTT. The chain carries TRBV20-1 and TRBJ2-3, with D possibly matching TRBD2 (5 bases). CDR1 and CDR2 from the germline V gene are DFQATT and SNEGSKA (reference sequence). Trimming shortened V by 2 bases and J by 0 bases, and 12 bases separated the two germline ends. This CDR3 has 15 residues.

V gene TRBV6-5 combines with J gene TRBJ1-2, with a possible D match to TRBD1 (5 bases). With 2 bases removed from V and 8 bases from J, the gap between germline ends came to 12 bases. Germline CDR1 reads MNHEY; CDR2 reads SVGAGI. The CDR3 totals 13 residues. The CDR3 DNA is TGTGCCAGCAGTTACGGGGACCGAGAAGGCTACACCTTC. It yields the protein CASSYGDREGYTF.

This clonotype occurred a few times. This sequence joins TRBV4-3 and TRBJ2-7; no definite D call. The CDR3 length is 13 residues. The V end was cut by 0 bases, the J end by 5 bases, with 8 bases between. The germline V gene encodes CDR1 LGHNA and CDR2 YSLEER. This CDR3 reads CASSQDFSDEQYF. The CDR3 DNA is TGCGCCAGCAGCCAAGATTTTTCGGACGAGCAGTACTTC.